The sample holds many counts of the clone carrying this TCR beta chain. The antigen remains undetermined. One end of the junction does not line up with germline, which may come from a read error. Germline V gives CDR1 SQVTM, CDR2 ANQGSEA. The CDR3 is 13 amino acids. Unsorted whole blood supplied the blood RNA, and germline DNA was isolated too. Total RNA amounting to 450 to 550 ng was the source from which TCR beta cDNA was made with a constant-region primer. Three nested multiplex PCR rounds of slightly modified ARM-PCR generated TCR beta libraries. The first two PCR rounds used TRBV1-TRBV30 forward primers with a C-beta reverse primer, roughly 10 cycles each. MiXCR, run by TCRdb on the multiplex PCR reads, gives a single entry per CDR3 protein. The table includes 310,000 or so distinct CDR3 sequences, roughly 60% detected once. These data originate in a study of tumor-infiltrating lymphocytes in primary liver carcinoma. Across the whole study: Patients underwent surgical resection for primary liver carcinoma. Findings of the study overall: Samples were bulk unsorted, so CD4+ and CD8+ repertoires were not compared. Pairs comparing tumor with adjacent tissue or blood overlapped less than pairs drawn from tumor regions.

The sequence came from a woman under 40 with primary liver carcinoma and hepatitis B virus infection. Sequenced: peripheral blood. The chain links TRBV29-1 to TRBJ2-5, with 7 bases fitting TRBD1. This chain's CDR3 is CSVKDRVGETQYF. The CDR3 DNA reads TGCAGCGTTAAAGACAGGGTCGGTGAGACCCAGTACTTC.